One and the same sample provided the 25 T cell receptor beta chains below, sequenced in a study of control samples from healthy donors and cancer patients. Only in-frame clones appear in the TCRdb table, and some are missing; sequencing was by immunoSEQ multiplex PCR. The sample contains approximately 70,000 clones, more than 80% of which appear only once. The sequenced sample was blood. These receptors were taken from a man in his fifties or sixties in good health.

In this sample, this clone turned up a few times. The CDR3 sequence is CASRAGTRQAYEQYF. The CDR3 DNA is TGTGCCAGCAGGGCCGGGACCCGCCAAGCCTACGAGCAGTACTTC. The chain couples TRBV6-5 to TRBJ2-7; D possibly uses TRBD1 or TRBD2 (5 bases each). CDR3 size: 15 residues. V lost 6 bases to trimming and J lost 2 bases, with 17 bases between them. CDR1 MNHEY and CDR2 SVGAGI come from the germline V gene.

V usage is TRBV7-2 and J usage is TRBJ1-3; D gene uncertain. Trimming stripped 5 bases from V and 0 bases from J, with 23 bases between. Germline V gene lookup returns CDR1 SGHTA and CDR2 FQGNSA. The CDR3 covers 19 residues. CDR3 loop: CASSPGSRPSRSSGNTIYF. The DNA of the CDR3 is TGTGCCAGCAGCCCGGGATCTCGACCCTCCCGTTCCTCTGGAAACACCATATATTTT.

The chain has TRBV7-2 and TRBJ2-1, with 14 bases matching TRBD2. The CDR3 is made up of 19 amino acids. CDR1 and CDR2 from the germline V gene are SGHTA and FQGNSA. The V and J ends lost 5 bases and 1 base, in that order; junction bases with no gene match: 10. In nucleotides, the CDR3 is TGTGCCAGCAGCCCCAAGGGACTAGCGGGAGTAGTATCCTACAATGAGCAGTTCTTC. Protein: CASSPKGLAGVVSYNEQFF.

This clone was recorded once. The J gene is TRBJ2-3, the V gene TRBV18; D not certain. From germline, CDR1 is KGHSH and CDR2 LQKENI. This CDR3 has 12 residues. Trimming removed 3 bases from V and 3 bases from J, with 4 bases in between. The CDR3 DNA follows: TGTGCCAGCTCACCCGTTACAGATACGCAGTATTTT. Translation gives CASSPVTDTQYF.

The chain links TRBV4-3 to TRBJ2-1; weak D call: TRBD2 (6 bases). Trimming removed 2 bases at V and 4 bases at J, with 12 bases between. From germline, CDR1 is LGHNA and CDR2 YSLEER. This CDR3 contains 15 residues. CDR3 sequence: CASSQWGLGYNEQFF. CDR3 nucleotides: TGCGCCAGCAGCCAATGGGGACTGGGATACAATGAGCAGTTCTTC.

CDR3 sequence reads: CASSLPDRGTEAFF. In DNA, the CDR3 is TGTGCCAGCAGCCTCCCGGACAGGGGAACTGAAGCTTTCTTT. The chain joins TRBV6-5 to TRBJ1-1, with TRBD1 matching over 9 bases. There are 14 residues in the CDR3. From germline, CDR1 is MNHEY and CDR2 SVGAGI. The V gene end was trimmed by 6 bases and the J gene end by 5 bases; junction bases not matched to a gene: 7.

CDR3 nucleotide sequence: TGCAGTGCTAGTACGGGAGCCAAAAACATTCAGTACTTC. It specifies CSASTGAKNIQYF. The V call is TRBV20-1, the J call TRBJ2-4; no firm D call. The CDR3 runs 13 residues. Germline V gene sequence: CDR1 DFQATT, CDR2 SNEGSKA (reference sequence). The germline V and J ends were trimmed by 3 bases and 0 bases, with 6 bases remaining between them.

This rearrangement joins TRBV6-5 to TRBJ1-5, with D hard to call. V lost 0 bases to trimming and J lost 1 base, with 7 bases between them. There are 15 residues in the CDR3. The germline CDR1 and CDR2 sequences are MNHEY and SVGAGI. The CDR3 sequence is CASSYSIRSNQPQHF. The CDR3 bases are TGTGCCAGCAGTTACTCGATACGCAGCAATCAGCCCCAGCATTTT.

This clone was recorded a few times. V is TRBV18 and J is TRBJ1-6, with D possibly TRBD1 on 5 matching bases. Per the germline V gene, CDR1 is KGHSH and CDR2 is LQKENI. V lost 3 bases and J 5 bases, leaving 8 bases between the germline ends. The CDR3 runs to 14 residues. This CDR3 is CASSPGRDNSPLHF. The CDR3, as DNA: TGTGCCAGCTCACCGGGCAGGGATAATTCACCCCTCCACTTT.

This rearrangement joins TRBV19 to TRBJ1-5, with 9 bases that match TRBD1. From germline, CDR1 is LNHDA and CDR2 SQIVND (reference sequence). V lost 6 bases to trimming and J lost 2 bases; unmatched junction nucleotides: 8. The CDR3 contains 16 residues. This CDR3 reads CASSPHRGLGNQPQHF. CDR3 in DNA: TGTGCCAGTAGCCCTCACAGGGGGCTAGGCAATCAGCCCCAGCATTTT.

The V call is TRBV6-6, the J call TRBJ2-3; D is uncertain. Germline assignment: CDR1 MNHNY and CDR2 SVGAGI (reference sequence). V was shortened by 5 bases and J by 0 bases, with 12 bases between the two germline ends. There are 15 residues in the CDR3. The CDR3 region is CASSGVGFSTDTQYF. Here the CDR3 DNA reads TGTGCCAGCAGTGGGGTGGGGTTCAGCACAGATACGCAGTATTTT.

Points on this clone: The sample contains more than one DNA sequence encoding this CDR3. This sequence joins TRBV7-2 and TRBJ2-7; 7 bases align to TRBD1. This CDR3 region has 14 residues. V was clipped by 1 base and J by 7 bases; unmatched bases: 7. CDR1 is SGHTA, CDR2 FQGNSA, per germline. In nucleotides, the CDR3 is TGTGCCAGCAGCTTAGGGGGCAGGGGGTATGAGCAGTACTTC. It is translated as CASSLGGRGYEQYF.

The V call is TRBV16, the J call TRBJ2-7, with D possibly being TRBD2 (5 bases). This CDR3 has 15 residues. Trimming took off 3 bases at V and 0 bases at J, with 12 bases between the two ends. The V gene's germline CDR1 is KGHSY and CDR2 FQNENV. The CDR3 DNA is TGTGCCAGCAGCCACAACGGCGGGTTCTCCTACGAGCAGTACTTC. Translation gives CASSHNGGFSYEQYF.

This chain connects TRBV6-2 or TRBV6-3 to TRBJ1-2; D unresolved. In germline, CDR1 is MNHEY, CDR2 SVGEGT. Trimming pared 4 bases from V and 10 bases from J, leaving 16 bases between. The CDR3 is 13 amino acids. CDR3 sequence (DNA): TGTGCCAGCAGTTGGCAGGCTAGGACTGCCTACACCTTC. The encoded protein is CASSWQARTAYTF.

This rearrangement joins TRBV18 to TRBJ2-7; D is unclear. The CDR3 spans 12 residues. Germline CDR1 is KGHSH and CDR2 is LQKENI. Deletions cut 2 bases from V and 5 bases from J, with 7 bases between. In nucleotides, the CDR3 is TGTGCCAGCTCACCAGGCACCCACGAGCAGTACTTC. Translating it yields CASSPGTHEQYF.

The rearrangement uses TRBV5-6 and TRBJ2-1, with 10 nucleotides matching TRBD1. The V segment lost 0 bases and the J segment 9 bases; nucleotides outside the gene matches: 9. Germline V CDR1 and CDR2: SGHDT, YYEEEE. This CDR3 is built from 16 residues. The CDR3 DNA reads TGTGCCAGCAGCTTGGTAGCTGGACAGGGGGGATCTGAGCAGTTCTTC. It is translated as CASSLVAGQGGSEQFF.

The V call is TRBV30, the J call TRBJ2-1, with a weak D call TRBD1 (6 bases). Germline CDR1 is GTSNPN and CDR2 is SVGIG (reference sequence). The CDR3 runs 14 residues. Trimming shortened V by 0 bases and J by 8 bases, and 14 bases separated the two germline ends. CDR3 sequence: CAWSVAGANDEQFF. The CDR3 DNA sequence: TGTGCCTGGAGTGTGGCAGGGGCGAACGATGAGCAGTTCTTC.

The chain uses TRBV12-3 or TRBV12-4 and TRBJ1-2, with D uncertain. V was trimmed by 3 bases and J by 4 bases, leaving 9 bases between them. CDR3 length equals 13 residues. CDR3 residues: CASSLGQAYGYTF. In DNA, the CDR3 is TGTGCCAGCAGTTTGGGCCAGGCCTATGGCTACACCTTC.

The genes are TRBV9 and TRBJ2-1; TRBD2 matches 8 bases. The V and J ends lost 4 bases and 2 bases, in that order; junction bases with no gene match: 11. Per the germline V gene, CDR1 is SGDLS and CDR2 is YYNGEE. The CDR3 totals 17 residues. CDR3 DNA sequence: TGTGCCAGCAGCTACAATTCCCGGGAGGGGACCTACAATGAGCAGTTCTTC. The encoded protein is CASSYNSREGTYNEQFF.

In this sample, this clone turned up a few times. This rearrangement joins TRBV2 to TRBJ1-1; perhaps TRBD1 as D (6 bases). Germline CDR1 SNHLY, CDR2 FYNNEI. The CDR3 spans 15 residues. Trimming shortened V by 3 bases and J by 2 bases, and 13 bases separated the two germline ends. The chain's CDR3 is CASSDYGQHNTEAFF. Written as DNA, the CDR3 is TGTGCCAGCAGTGATTACGGACAGCATAACACTGAAGCTTTCTTT.

The V gene is TRBV3-1 (or the pseudogene TRBV3-2), the J gene TRBJ2-1; D not certain. The CDR3 loop spans 14 amino acids. V lost 2 bases and J lost 0, with 5 bases in between. Germline CDR1 reads LGHDT; CDR2 reads YNNKEL (reference sequence). CDR3 DNA sequence: TGTGCCAGCAGCCAACGAAGCTCCTACAATGAGCAGTTCTTC. Residues: CASSQRSSYNEQFF.

The rearrangement joins TRBV5-6 to TRBJ2-3; D is possibly TRBD1 (5 bases). Trimming stripped 4 bases from V and 6 bases from J, with 12 bases between. The CDR3 has 13 amino acids. CDR1 and CDR2 from the germline V gene are SGHDT and YYEEEE. The CDR3 sequence: CASSPLGQDTQYF. The CDR3 coding sequence is TGTGCCAGCAGCCCCCTGGGGCAGGATACGCAGTATTTT.

This clone was recorded a few times. One end of the junction is discordant with germline, which a read error may explain. This rearrangement joins TRBV6-5 to TRBJ2-7; TRBD2 matches at 7 bases. Per the germline V gene, CDR1 is MNHEY and CDR2 is SVGAGI. This CDR3 spans 13 amino acids. CDR3 sequence reads: CASSQTSSHEQYF. Here the CDR3 DNA reads TGTGCCAGCAGTCAGACTAGCTCCCACGAGCAGTACTTC.

The rearrangement uses TRBV5-1 and TRBJ2-7; D not certain. V was clipped by 2 bases and J by 2 bases, with 17 bases between them. Per the germline V gene, CDR1 is SGHRS and CDR2 is YFSETQ. The CDR3 runs to 16 residues. The CDR3 bases are TGCGCCAGCAGCTTAAACCGGGCCGCTCAGCCCTACGAGCAGTACTTC. Translation: CASSLNRAAQPYEQYF.

This chain uses TRBV19 with TRBJ2-7; TRBD1 matches at 9 bases. With V trimmed by 1 base and J by 5 bases, 9 bases remained unmatched. The V gene's germline CDR1 is LNHDA and CDR2 SQIVND (reference sequence). This CDR3 spans 16 amino acids. CDR3: CASSIGSGTGIHEQYF. The DNA of the CDR3 is TGTGCCAGTAGTATAGGTTCGGGGACAGGGATCCACGAGCAGTACTTC.